Listed here are 29 T cell receptor beta chains from one sample, sequenced in a study of blood T cell repertoires in COVID-19. TCRdb keeps only in-frame clones here, not all; method: immunoSEQ multiplex PCR. This sample has over 85,000 clones; 70% to 80% occur once, and the top ten carry approximately 9.6%. Source material: peripheral blood. These receptors were taken from a man aged 55 to 69 with active or convalescent COVID-19.

The gene calls are TRBV6-5 and TRBJ1-6; maybe TRBD1 (6 bases). Trimming shortened V by 0 bases and J by 7 bases, and 10 bases separated the two germline ends. There are 15 residues in the CDR3. CDR1 and CDR2 from the germline V gene are MNHEY and SVGAGI. DNA for the CDR3: TGTGCCAGCAGTTACTCTCCAGGGGCCAATTCACCCCTCCACTTT. Encoded protein: CASSYSPGANSPLHF.

The genes are TRBV9 and TRBJ2-5, with D possibly matching TRBD2 (6 bases). With 0 bases removed from V and 5 bases from J, the gap between germline ends came to 14 bases. The CDR3 sequence is 15 residues long. Germline V gene lookup returns CDR1 SGDLS and CDR2 YYNGEE. CDR3 amino acids: CASSVEAGREETQYF. The CDR3 nucleotides are TGTGCCAGCAGCGTAGAAGCCGGGAGAGAGGAGACCCAGTACTTC.

This clone was recorded a few times. This rearrangement joins TRBV2 to TRBJ1-1; the D gene is possibly TRBD1 (5 bases). The CDR3 consists of 15 residues. From germline, CDR1 is SNHLY and CDR2 FYNNEI. The V end lost 7 bases, the J end lost 4 bases, and 19 bases lay between the germline ends. The CDR3 loop is CASTRSAGRGTEAFF. In nucleotides, the CDR3 is TGTGCCAGCACCAGGAGTGCAGGGCGTGGCACTGAAGCTTTCTTT.

The chain uses TRBV3-1 (or the pseudogene TRBV3-2) and TRBJ1-3; D perhaps matches TRBD1 (6 bases). The CDR3 covers 16 residues. V lost 5 bases, J lost 1 base, and 15 bases lay in between. Per germline, CDR1 LGHDT and CDR2 YNNKEL (reference sequence). CDR3 region: CASSFRGGRSGNTIYF. The DNA for the CDR3 is TGTGCCAGCAGCTTCAGGGGCGGTAGGTCTGGAAACACCATATATTTT.

This chain links TRBV19 with TRBJ2-1, with 13 nucleotides matching TRBD2. CDR3 length: 16 amino acids. With 3 bases clipped from V and 6 bases from J, the junction kept 5 bases outside the gene matches. Germline V gene lookup returns CDR1 LNHDA and CDR2 SQIVND (reference sequence). CDR3 protein: CASSIPGLAGSNEQFF. CDR3 DNA sequence: TGTGCCAGTAGTATCCCGGGACTAGCGGGGTCCAATGAGCAGTTCTTC.

V usage is TRBV28 and J usage is TRBJ1-4; tentative D call: TRBD1 (5 bases). V was cut by 8 bases and J by 6 bases, with 16 bases left in between. The CDR3 loop spans 14 amino acids. Germline values: CDR1 MDHEN, CDR2 SYDVKM. CDR3 sequence: CASRDSGADEKLFF. CDR3 nucleotides: TGTGCCAGCCGCGACAGCGGGGCCGATGAAAAACTGTTTTTT.

This clone was seen only once. The chain carries TRBV5-8 and TRBJ2-7; perhaps TRBD2 as D (5 bases). V lost 4 bases and J 3 bases, leaving 8 bases between the germline ends. The germline gives CDR1 SGHTS, CDR2 YDEGEE. This CDR3 has 12 amino acids. CDR3 protein: CASSGSLYEQYV. The CDR3 coding sequence is TGTGCCAGCAGCGGGAGCCTCTACGAGCAGTACGTC.

CDR3 protein: CASIAGAMTGNGELFF. The CDR3, as DNA: TGTGCCAGCATCGCAGGGGCAATGACAGGGAACGGGGAGCTGTTTTTT. This chain uses TRBV2 with TRBJ2-2; 7 bases fit TRBD1. The CDR3 length is 16 residues. Germline assignment: CDR1 SNHLY and CDR2 FYNNEI. With 7 bases clipped from V and 7 bases from J, the junction kept 15 bases outside the gene matches.

The rearrangement joins TRBV5-1 to TRBJ2-2; unclear D gene. In germline, CDR1 is SGHRS, CDR2 YFSETQ. This CDR3 spans 12 amino acids. The V end was cut by 5 bases, the J end by 3 bases, with 5 bases between. CDR3 protein: CASRFDTGELFF. The CDR3, as DNA: TGCGCCAGCAGATTCGACACCGGGGAGCTGTTTTTT.

V usage is TRBV25-1 and J usage is TRBJ1-2; D may be TRBD1 (6 bases). The CDR3 sequence is 15 residues long. The germline V gene encodes CDR1 MGHDK and CDR2 SYGVNS. Trimming removed 2 bases at V and 8 bases at J, with 18 bases between. Here the CDR3 DNA reads TGTGCCAGCAGTGAAATCCTACCCGGGACACAAGGCTACACCTTC. This codes for CASSEILPGTQGYTF.

This clone was detected only once. This chain joins TRBV24-1 and TRBJ1-1; tentatively, D is TRBD1 (5 bases). Trimming stripped 8 bases from V and 1 base from J, with 7 bases between. This CDR3 has 12 amino acids. From germline, CDR1 is KGHDR and CDR2 SFDVKD. DNA of the CDR3: TGTGCCACCAAGGGGCCGAACACTGAAGCTTTCTTT. Protein product: CATKGPNTEAFF.

This clone was seen once. The chain recombines TRBV19 with TRBJ2-6, with 8 nucleotides matching TRBD1. Germline loops: CDR1 LNHDA, CDR2 SQIVND (reference sequence). V shed 4 bases, J shed 2 bases, and the junction held 1 base outside the gene matches. There are 15 residues in the CDR3. The CDR3 nucleotides read TGTGCCAGTAGTACACAGGGGGCTGGGGCCAACGTCCTGACTTTC. Amino acid sequence: CASSTQGAGANVLTF.

V usage is TRBV4-1 and J usage is TRBJ1-1; D gene uncertain. Germline CDR1 is MGHRA and CDR2 is YSYEKL. Trimming shortened V by 1 base and J by 9 bases, and 15 bases separated the two germline ends. The CDR3 spans 14 residues. CDR3 nucleotide sequence: TGCGCCAGCAGCCAAGTCTCGAGCAGGTTCAAAGCTTTCTTT. Translation: CASSQVSSRFKAFF.

About this clone: A junction boundary mismatches the germline segment, possibly from a read error. The chain couples TRBV5-1 to TRBJ2-7, with 12 bases matching TRBD2. CDR3 length equals 14 residues. CDR1 and CDR2 from the germline V gene are SGHRS and YFSETQ. DNA of the CDR3: TGCGCCAGCAGCTTTACCGGGACTAGCGGGCCGGGCGACTTC. Amino acid sequence: CASSFTGTSGPGDF.

This rearrangement joins TRBV7-8 to TRBJ2-7, with 9 bases identical to TRBD2. V gave up 4 bases and J gave up 3 bases; unmatched junction bases: 10. Germline-derived CDR1 and CDR2 are SGHVS and FQNEAQ. The CDR3 extends over 16 amino acids. The CDR3 bases are TGTGCCAGCAGCTGGGGGGTGGGACTAGCTCACTACGAGCAGTACGTC. Protein sequence: CASSWGVGLAHYEQYV.

The chain has TRBV21-1 and TRBJ1-1; TRBD1, as called in the table, went unchecked against the DNA. TRBV21-1 represents a pseudogene. CDR3 size: 14 residues. The CDR3 sequence is CASSGDRAHTEAFF. CDR3 bases: TGTGCCAGCAGCGGGGACAGGGCCCACACTGAAGCTTTCTTT.

The chain is built from TRBV6-1 and TRBJ2-1; perhaps TRBD2 as D (6 bases). This CDR3 spans 16 amino acids. The ends were cut back, 2 bases at V and 7 bases at J, with 18 bases in the middle. Per the germline V gene, CDR1 is MNHNS and CDR2 is SASEGT. CDR3 nucleotides: TGTGCCAGCAGTGAACGGCCTAGGAGACTAGAAAATGAGCAGTTCTTC. Protein sequence: CASSERPRRLENEQFF.

The chain combines TRBV6-5 with TRBJ1-3; 8 bases line up with TRBD1. CDR1 and CDR2 (germline): MNHEY, SVGAGI. J gave up 4 bases and V 6 bases, and 5 bases lay outside the gene matches. The CDR3 spans 14 residues. The CDR3 loop is CASSRGLGGNTIYF. The DNA for the CDR3 is TGTGCCAGCAGCAGGGGGCTGGGGGGAAACACCATATATTTT.

In nucleotides, the CDR3 is TGTGCCAGCAGTCGGGACTCCTCTGGGGCCAACGTCCTGACTTTC. Residues: CASSRDSSGANVLTF. The chain recombines TRBV6-4 with TRBJ2-6; weak D call: TRBD2 (6 bases). Germline V CDR1 and CDR2: MRHNA, SNTAGT. This CDR3 is built from 15 residues. V shed 5 bases and J shed 0 bases, with 8 bases lying between them.

The chain couples TRBV5-1 to TRBJ1-1, with 7 bases fitting TRBD1. V was clipped by 4 bases and J by 1 base; unmatched bases: 10. The CDR3 is 16 amino acids. CDR1 SGHRS and CDR2 YFSETQ come from the germline V gene. CDR3 sequence reads: CASSPGGGRANTEAFF. The CDR3 region has the DNA TGCGCCAGCAGCCCAGGGGGTGGAAGGGCGAACACTGAAGCTTTCTTT.

The rearrangement uses TRBV7-9 and TRBJ1-2; tentative D call: TRBD1 (6 bases). From germline, CDR1 is SEHNR and CDR2 FQNEAQ (reference sequence). V was pared by 6 bases and J by 8 bases, with 16 bases between. This CDR3 contains 13 residues. In DNA, the CDR3 is TGTGCCAGCAGTGGACAGAGTTTCCAAGGCTACACCTTC. Amino acids: CASSGQSFQGYTF.

The chain recombines TRBV19 with TRBJ1-5; 10 nucleotides agree with TRBD1. Germline assignment: CDR1 LNHDA and CDR2 SQIVND (reference sequence). This CDR3 comprises 15 residues. With 5 bases clipped from V and 5 bases from J, the junction kept 6 bases outside the gene matches. CDR3: CASSRTGGLDQPQHF. In DNA, the CDR3 is TGTGCCAGTAGTCGGACAGGGGGACTCGATCAGCCCCAGCATTTT.

The table lists this clone with a count of one. The gene calls are TRBV6-5 and TRBJ2-5; tentatively, D is TRBD2 (7 bases). This CDR3 is built from 14 residues. CDR1 and CDR2 from the germline V gene are MNHEY and SVGAGI. V was shortened by 3 bases and J by 3 bases, with 11 bases between the two germline ends. CDR3 DNA: TGTGCCAGCAGTTATTGGGGGGGCGAAGAGACCCAGTACTTC. This gives the protein CASSYWGGEETQYF.

Here the CDR3 reads CASSPTQQGGNQPQHF. The CDR3 DNA reads TGTGCCAGCTCACCCACTCAACAGGGGGGCAATCAGCCCCAGCATTTT. The chain has TRBV18 and TRBJ1-5; the match to TRBD1 covers 8 bases. V shed 3 bases, J shed 2 bases, and the junction held 6 bases outside the gene matches. Germline CDR1 reads KGHSH; CDR2 reads LQKENI. The CDR3 length is 16 residues.

The chain joins TRBV7-2 to TRBJ1-1; the D gene is possibly TRBD1 (6 bases). Trimming pared 2 bases from V and 1 base from J, leaving 11 bases between. The CDR3 runs to 15 residues. Germline loops: CDR1 SGHTA, CDR2 FQGNSA. The chain's CDR3 is CASSLRGLTNTEAFF. Here the CDR3 DNA reads TGTGCCAGCAGCTTAAGGGGGTTGACGAACACTGAAGCTTTCTTT. The whole variable domain, remainder taken from reference TRBV7-2 and TRBJ1-1, is GAGVSQSPSNKVTEKGKDVELRCDPISGHTALYWYRQSLGQGLEFLIYFQGNSAPDKSGLPSDRFSAERTGGSVSTLTIQRTQQEDSAVYLCASSLRGLTNTEAFFGQGTRLTVV.

The V call is TRBV28, the J call TRBJ2-1, with D maybe TRBD1 (8 bases). The germline V gene encodes CDR1 MDHEN and CDR2 SYDVKM. CDR3 length: 15 residues. Trimming left V 3 bases short and J 7 bases short, with 16 bases between. The CDR3 spells CASSFQNRGGNEQFF. The CDR3 DNA is TGTGCCAGCAGTTTTCAGAACAGGGGGGGTAATGAGCAGTTCTTC. The variable domain in full, completed from reference TRBV28 and TRBJ2-1, reads DVKVTQSSRYLVKRTGEKVFLECVQDMDHENMFWYRQDPGLGLRLIYFSYDVKMKEKGDIPEGYSVSREKKERFSLILESASTNQTSMYLCASSFQNRGGNEQFFGPGTRLTVL.

This clone was recorded once. The V gene is TRBV7-2, the J gene TRBJ1-5; 8 nucleotides align to TRBD1. Germline V gene lookup returns CDR1 SGHTA and CDR2 FQGNSA. CDR3 length equals 15 residues. The ends lost 2 bases at V and 2 bases at J; junction bases unmatched: 2. The CDR3 loop reads CASSLPTGGNQPQHF. For the CDR3, the DNA is TGTGCCAGCAGCTTACCGACAGGGGGCAATCAGCCCCAGCATTTT.

V gene TRBV27 combines with J gene TRBJ2-7; D unresolved. Between the trimmed V and J ends, which lost 2 bases and 7 bases, there was a span of 12 bases. The germline gives CDR1 MNHEY, CDR2 SMNVEV (reference sequence). CDR3 size: 13 residues. The CDR3 is CASSLHISQEQYF. The CDR3 DNA is TGTGCCAGCAGTTTACACATATCCCAGGAGCAGTACTTC.

The chain joins TRBV9 to TRBJ2-3; a weak D match, TRBD1 (5 bases). CDR1 is SGDLS, CDR2 YYNGEE, per germline. V gave up 0 bases and J gave up 2 bases, with 10 bases separating them. The CDR3 runs 15 residues. CDR3 in DNA: TGTGCCAGCAGCGTAGCCCAGGGTGTCACAGATACGCAGTATTTT. Its protein product is CASSVAQGVTDTQYF.